These 22 T cell receptor beta chains share one sample of origin, sequenced in a study of regulatory T cells in long-lasting Graves disease. This sample's time point: newly diagnosed GD, antithyroid drugs for less than 3 months. Isolated PBMC RNA provided the starting material for the TCR library. Building the TCR beta libraries relied on iRepertoire HTBI primers, and CDR3 regions underwent Arm-PCR. TCRdb re-derived calls from the multiplex PCR reads in MiXCR, one entry per CDR3 protein. Of hundreds of thousands of distinct CDR3 sequences listed, 16% are singletons. These data also formed part of another study, on T cells in Graves' hyperthyroidism and ophthalmopathy.

Source: peripheral blood mononuclear cells (PBMCs), taken at new diagnosis, from a patient treated with antithyroid drugs. Every receptor here comes from a man in his forties with Graves disease.

This clonotype was recorded at least ten times. The chain has TRBV27 and TRBJ1-6; a possible D gene is TRBD1 (5 bases). This CDR3 is built from 15 residues. Deletions cut 5 bases from V and 8 bases from J, with 16 bases between. The germline gives CDR1 MNHEY, CDR2 SMNVEV (reference sequence). This CDR3 reads CASSVTGPTYSPLHF. The CDR3 region has the DNA TGTGCCAGCAGTGTCACAGGACCGACCTATTCACCCCTCCACTTT.

The V and J genes are TRBV28 and TRBJ2-7; 9 nucleotides align to TRBD1. Germline CDR1 is MDHEN and CDR2 is SYDVKM. V trimming: 6 bases; J trimming: 6 bases; junction bases outside the gene matches: 12. This CDR3 is built from 15 residues. In nucleotides, the CDR3 is TGTGCCAGCAGCAAGCCCGGGACAGGGCTTCTCGAGCAGTACTTC. This encodes CASSKPGTGLLEQYF.

This clonotype was recorded a few times. The genes are TRBV11-1 and TRBJ2-2, with D maybe TRBD2 (6 bases). Trimming stripped 2 bases from V and 4 bases from J, with 14 bases between. Germline CDR1 SGHAT, CDR2 FQDESV (reference sequence). This CDR3 spans 16 amino acids. The DNA for the CDR3 is TGTGCCAGCAGCTTACCTTCTAGCGTGGGCACCGGGGAGCTGTTTTTT. Translated, it gives CASSLPSSVGTGELFF.

The table lists this clonotype with many counts. V usage is TRBV2 and J usage is TRBJ1-4; TRBD1 might be the D (5 bases). V dropped 3 bases and J dropped 0 bases, with 11 bases sitting between them. Germline V gene sequence: CDR1 SNHLY, CDR2 FYNNEI. CDR3 size: 16 residues. The CDR3 loop is CASSERQPATNEKLFF. The CDR3 region has the DNA TGTGCCAGCAGTGAGAGACAGCCTGCAACTAATGAAAAACTGTTTTTT.

Concerning this clonotype: Since a much larger clone is just one base distant, this may be a read error. The rearrangement joins TRBV7-9 to TRBJ2-1; TRBD2 agrees at 9 bases. The CDR3 runs to 15 residues. Germline V gene sequence: CDR1 SEHNR, CDR2 FQNEAQ (reference sequence). CDR3 sequence (DNA): TGTGCCAGCGGCTTAGCGGGGGAGGGCGTCGATGAGCAGTTCTTC. This sequence encodes CASGLAGEGVDEQFF.

At least ten counts were recorded for this clonotype. The CDR3 spells CASSPPQRGAEETQYF. The CDR3 DNA reads TGTGCCAGCAGCCCTCCGCAGCGGGGGGCCGAAGAGACCCAGTACTTC. This chain connects TRBV28 to TRBJ2-7; 9 bases are shared with TRBD2. The J call is doubtful: the DNA matches TRBJ2-5 better. The length of the CDR3 is 16 residues. The germline CDR1 and CDR2 sequences are MDHEN and SYDVKM.

Only a few counts were recorded for this clonotype. The genes are TRBV24-1 and TRBJ2-3; possible D gene TRBD1, 6 bases. V lost 4 bases to trimming and J lost 1 base, with 14 bases between them. The CDR3 has 16 amino acids. Germline CDR1 KGHDR, CDR2 SFDVKD. DNA for the CDR3: TGTGCCACCAGTGACTTTGCAGGGGAAGGCACAGATACGCAGTATTTT. Its translation: CATSDFAGEGTDTQYF.

This clonotype was seen more than once but under ten times. The CDR3 DNA sequence: TGTGCCAGCAAAGGACAGGTCGGAGTCACAAATGAGCAGTTCTTC. Translated: CASKGQVGVTNEQFF. The genes are TRBV2 and TRBJ2-1, with 7 bases matching TRBD1. CDR1 and CDR2 (germline): SNHLY, FYNNEI. This CDR3 is 15 amino acids long. The junction had 13 bases not matched to a gene; V was cut back by 7 bases and J by 7 bases. Drawing the rest from reference TRBV2 and TRBJ2-1, the complete variable domain is EPEVTQTPSHQVTQMGQEVILRCVPISNHLYFYWYRQILGQKVEFLVSFYNNEISEKSEIFDDQFSVERPDGSNFTLKIRSTKLEDSAMYFCASKGQVGVTNEQFFGPGTRLTVL.

This clonotype was seen a handful of times. Relative to the germline gene, one junction end is altered; a read error may explain this. The CDR3 reads CSARVSTAEPRHF. The CDR3 DNA reads as TGCAGTGCTAGAGTGTCAACGGCTGAGCCCCGGCATTTT. The chain is built from TRBV20-1 and TRBJ1-5; D unresolved. The CDR3 runs to 13 residues. Germline V gene sequence: CDR1 DFQATT, CDR2 SNEGSKA (reference sequence).

This clonotype was counted at least ten times. The CDR3 coding sequence is TGCGCCAGCAGCTTGAAGGACAGGGAGGTAGGAGAGACCCAGTACTTC. Translation: CASSLKDREVGETQYF. The J gene is TRBJ2-5, the V gene TRBV5-1; the match to TRBD1 covers 8 bases. V lost 1 base and J lost 4; bases outside the gene matches: 9. The germline CDR1 and CDR2 sequences are SGHRS and YFSETQ. This CDR3 contains 16 residues.

This clonotype came up many times. This chain joins TRBV27 and TRBJ2-7; D is unresolved. The CDR3 sequence is 14 residues long. The germline V gene has CDR1 MNHEY and CDR2 SMNVEV (reference sequence). The V gene lost 6 bases and the J gene lost 6 bases, with 18 bases spanning the gap. The CDR3 sequence is CASSPPAQDGEQYF. As DNA, the CDR3 is TGTGCCAGCAGCCCCCCAGCGCAGGATGGCGAGCAGTACTTC.

This CDR3 reads CASSSGGGFTDTQYF. CDR3 bases: TGTGCCAGCAGCTCTGGAGGGGGTTTCACAGATACGCAGTATTTT. The chain carries TRBV9 and TRBJ2-3; D is possibly TRBD1 or TRBD2 (6 bases each). This CDR3 has 15 residues. Germline CDR1 reads SGDLS; CDR2 reads YYNGEE. Trimming left V 4 bases short and J 2 bases short, with 14 bases between.

In its sample, this clonotype was seen many times. The rearrangement joins TRBV20-1 to TRBJ2-7; tentative D call: TRBD1 (6 bases). CDR1 and CDR2 from the germline V gene are DFQATT and SNEGSKA (reference sequence). The CDR3 totals 14 residues. The V end lost 7 bases, the J end lost 0 bases, and 16 bases lay between the germline ends. The CDR3 region has the DNA TGCAGTGAAAAGAATTACAGGGACTCCTACGAGCAGTACTTC. Its translation: CSEKNYRDSYEQYF.

Written as DNA, the CDR3 is TGTGCCACCCCCAACCAGACCTACGAGCAGTACTTC. This sequence encodes CATPNQTYEQYF. The rearrangement joins TRBV24-1 to TRBJ2-7; no firm D call. V was clipped by 9 bases and J by 2 bases, with 10 bases between them. The germline CDR1 and CDR2 sequences are KGHDR and SFDVKD. The CDR3 runs 12 residues.

This clonotype was detected only a few times. V and J are TRBV18 and TRBJ2-1; 9 positions agree with TRBD1. Germline V CDR1 and CDR2: KGHSH, LQKENI. The J segment lost 10 bases and the V segment lost 4 bases, leaving 11 bases of the junction unmatched. This CDR3 spans 15 amino acids. CDR3 bases: TGTGCCAGCTCACAGTCTACACAGGGGGCGACCGAGCAGTTCTTC. Translating it yields CASSQSTQGATEQFF.

The sample holds a few counts of this clonotype. The V and J genes are TRBV18 and TRBJ2-2; TRBD1 aligns across 9 bases. From germline, CDR1 is KGHSH and CDR2 LQKENI. The junction had 8 bases not matched to a gene; V was cut back by 2 bases and J by 7 bases. The length of the CDR3 is 16 residues. For the CDR3, the DNA is TGTGCCAGCTCACCATCCCCGGGACAGGGATTCGGGGAGCTGTTTTTT. Its translation: CASSPSPGQGFGELFF.

This clonotype was counted ten times or more. V usage is TRBV20-1 and J usage is TRBJ2-7, with D possibly matching TRBD2 (7 bases). The CDR3 spans 14 residues. Germline assignment: CDR1 DFQATT and CDR2 SNEGSKA (reference sequence). Trimming shortened V by 0 bases and J by 5 bases, and 14 bases separated the two germline ends. For the CDR3, the DNA is TGCAGTGCTAGAGATGGGGGGGGCCCCAACGAGCAGTACTTC. Its translation is CSARDGGGPNEQYF.

This clonotype has a count of ten or more. The rearrangement links TRBV5-1 to TRBJ1-3, with D unclear. CDR1 and CDR2 (germline): SGHRS, YFSETQ. This CDR3 has 16 residues. V lost 2 bases, J lost 2 bases, and 14 bases lay in between. The CDR3 DNA is TGCGCCAGCAGCTTACAAGCTATCGAAGCTGGAAACACCATATATTTT. Its protein product is CASSLQAIEAGNTIYF.

The table lists this clonotype with a few counts. The V and J genes are TRBV5-5 and TRBJ1-1, with TRBD1 as a possible D gene (6 bases). Trimming removed 3 bases at V and 5 bases at J, with 14 bases between. Germline CDR1 is SGHKS and CDR2 is YYEKEE (reference sequence). CDR3 length: 14 residues. Written as DNA, the CDR3 is TGTGCCAGCAGCTACCTACAGGGTTCTACTGAAGCTTTCTTT. Residues: CASSYLQGSTEAFF. The full variable domain, in which reference TRBV5-5 and TRBJ1-1 provide the parts outside the CDR3, is DAGVTQSPTHLIKTRGQQVTLRCSPISGHKSVSWYQQVLGQGPQFIFQYYEKEERGRGNFPDRFSARQFPNYSSELNVNALLLGDSALYLCASSYLQGSTEAFFGQGTRLTVV.

This clonotype turned up a few times. The rearrangement uses TRBV9 and TRBJ2-2, with TRBD2 matching 7 bases. CDR3 length: 14 amino acids. The V gene's germline CDR1 is SGDLS and CDR2 YYNGEE. V shed 4 bases, J shed 6 bases, and the junction held 6 bases outside the gene matches. In DNA form, the CDR3 reads TGTGCCAGCAGCCTCGGGGGGTTTGCCGGGGAGCTGTTTTTT. Its translation is CASSLGGFAGELFF.

The chain is built from TRBV12-3 or TRBV12-4 and TRBJ1-4; D may be TRBD1 (6 bases). This CDR3 comprises 12 residues. V gave up 7 bases and J gave up 10 bases, with 13 bases separating them. DNA for the CDR3: TGTGCCAGCACTCAGGGGTACGGAAAACTGTTTTTT. This sequence encodes CASTQGYGKLFF.

In this sample, this clonotype turned up many times. The chain uses TRBV6-1 and TRBJ1-5; 8 bases map to TRBD1. The CDR3 runs to 15 residues. Germline loops: CDR1 MNHNS, CDR2 SASEGT. After removal of 7 bases from V and 4 bases from J, the junction contained 9 bases not matched to a gene. The DNA of the CDR3 is TGTGCCAGCAAACCTTGGACAGGGTCTAATCAGCCCCAGCATTTT. Translating it yields CASKPWTGSNQPQHF.